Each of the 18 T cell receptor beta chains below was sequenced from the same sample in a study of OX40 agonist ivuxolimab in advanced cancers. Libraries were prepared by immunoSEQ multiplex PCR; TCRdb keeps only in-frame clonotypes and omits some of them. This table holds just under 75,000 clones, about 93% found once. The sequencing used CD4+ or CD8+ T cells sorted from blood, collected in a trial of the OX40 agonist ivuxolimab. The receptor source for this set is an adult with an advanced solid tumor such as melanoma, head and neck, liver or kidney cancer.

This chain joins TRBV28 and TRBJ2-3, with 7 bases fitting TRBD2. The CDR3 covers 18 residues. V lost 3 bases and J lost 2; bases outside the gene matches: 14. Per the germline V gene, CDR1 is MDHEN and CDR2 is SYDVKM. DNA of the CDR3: TGTGCCAGCAGTTTGGGGGGGTCGGCTAGCAGCCTCACAGATACGCAGTATTTT. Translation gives CASSLGGSASSLTDTQYF.

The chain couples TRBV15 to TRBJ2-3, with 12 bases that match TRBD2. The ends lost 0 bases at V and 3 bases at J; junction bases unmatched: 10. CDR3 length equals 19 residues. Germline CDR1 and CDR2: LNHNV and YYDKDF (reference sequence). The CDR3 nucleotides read TGTGCCACCAGCAGAGAGTCTAGCGGGAGGGCCTCGATAACAGATACGCAGTATTTT. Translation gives CATSRESSGRASITDTQYF.

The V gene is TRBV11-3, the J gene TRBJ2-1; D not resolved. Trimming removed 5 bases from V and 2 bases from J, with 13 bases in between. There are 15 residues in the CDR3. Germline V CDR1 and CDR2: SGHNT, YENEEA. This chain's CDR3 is CASSMSLGAYNEQFF. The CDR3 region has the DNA TGTGCCAGCAGCATGTCCCTGGGCGCCTACAATGAGCAGTTCTTC.

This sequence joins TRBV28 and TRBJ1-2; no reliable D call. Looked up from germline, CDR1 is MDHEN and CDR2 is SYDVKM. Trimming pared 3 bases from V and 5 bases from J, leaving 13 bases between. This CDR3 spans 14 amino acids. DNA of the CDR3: TGTGCCAGCAGTTTGGTAAGGACGGCTTATGGCTACACCTTC. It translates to CASSLVRTAYGYTF.

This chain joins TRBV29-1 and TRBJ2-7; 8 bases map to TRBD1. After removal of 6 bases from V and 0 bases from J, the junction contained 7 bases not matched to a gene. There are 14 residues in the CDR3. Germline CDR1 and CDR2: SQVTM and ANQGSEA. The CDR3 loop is CSVVGQGNSYEQYF. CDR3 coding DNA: TGCAGCGTAGTCGGACAGGGAAACTCCTACGAGCAGTACTTC.

The CDR3 loop is CASSYSTAYEQYF. The CDR3 DNA reads TGTGCCAGCAGCTACTCGACAGCTTACGAGCAGTACTTC. The genes are TRBV7-9 and TRBJ2-7; tentatively, D is TRBD1 (5 bases). This CDR3 spans 13 amino acids. Germline CDR1 reads SEHNR; CDR2 reads FQNEAQ (reference sequence). With 4 bases removed from V and 4 bases from J, the gap between germline ends came to 11 bases.

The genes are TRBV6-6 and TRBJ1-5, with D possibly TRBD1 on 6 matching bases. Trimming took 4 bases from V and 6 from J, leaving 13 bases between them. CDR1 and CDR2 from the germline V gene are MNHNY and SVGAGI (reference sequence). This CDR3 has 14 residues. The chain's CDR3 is CASSSGTTIQPQHF. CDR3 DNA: TGTGCCAGCAGTTCCGGGACAACTATTCAGCCCCAGCATTTT.

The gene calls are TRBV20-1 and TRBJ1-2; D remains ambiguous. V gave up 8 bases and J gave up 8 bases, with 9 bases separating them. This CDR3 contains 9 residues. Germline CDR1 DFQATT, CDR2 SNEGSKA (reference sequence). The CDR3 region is CSSTRGYTF. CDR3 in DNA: TGCAGTTCGACTCGGGGCTACACCTTC.

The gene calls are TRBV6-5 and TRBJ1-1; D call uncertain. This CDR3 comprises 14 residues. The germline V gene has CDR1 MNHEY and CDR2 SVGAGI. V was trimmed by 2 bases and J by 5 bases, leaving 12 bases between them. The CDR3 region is CASSYPGGKTEAFF. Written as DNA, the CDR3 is TGTGCCAGCAGTTACCCGGGTGGAAAGACTGAAGCTTTCTTT.

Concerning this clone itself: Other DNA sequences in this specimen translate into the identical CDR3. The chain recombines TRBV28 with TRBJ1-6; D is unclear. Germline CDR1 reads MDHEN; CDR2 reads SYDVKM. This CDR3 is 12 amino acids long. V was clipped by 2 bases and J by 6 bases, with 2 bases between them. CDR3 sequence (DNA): TGTGCCAGCAGTTTAGTTAATTCACCCCTCCACTTT. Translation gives CASSLVNSPLHF.

Written as DNA, the CDR3 is TGCGCCAGCAGCTCCCCAGGGTACCAAGAGACCCAGTACTTC. Its translation is CASSSPGYQETQYF. The chain joins TRBV5-1 to TRBJ2-5; D possibly corresponds to TRBD1 (5 bases). There are 14 residues in the CDR3. V was cut by 3 bases and J by 0 bases, with 9 bases left in between. The germline CDR1 and CDR2 sequences are SGHRS and YFSETQ.

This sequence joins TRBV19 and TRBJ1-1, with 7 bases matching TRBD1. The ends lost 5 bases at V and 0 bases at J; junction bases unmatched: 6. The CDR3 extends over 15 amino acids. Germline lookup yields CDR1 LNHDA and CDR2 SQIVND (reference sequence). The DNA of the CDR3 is TGTGCCAGTAGTCCCGCCGGGACAGTGAACACTGAAGCTTTCTTT. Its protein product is CASSPAGTVNTEAFF.

CDR3 in DNA: TGTGCCAGTAGTGAACCGACAGAGTACCAAGAGACCCAGTACTTC. Amino acids: CASSEPTEYQETQYF. This chain joins TRBV19 and TRBJ2-5; the D gene is possibly TRBD1 (5 bases). This CDR3 is 15 amino acids long. Germline V lookup: CDR1 LNHDA, CDR2 SQIVND (reference sequence). The ends were cut back, 5 bases at V and 0 bases at J, with 13 bases in the middle.

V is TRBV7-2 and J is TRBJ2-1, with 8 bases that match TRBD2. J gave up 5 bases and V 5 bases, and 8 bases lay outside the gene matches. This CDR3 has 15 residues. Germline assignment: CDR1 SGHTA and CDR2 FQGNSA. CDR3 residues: CASSRGLARNNEQFF. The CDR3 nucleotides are TGTGCCAGCAGCCGTGGACTAGCCCGAAACAATGAGCAGTTCTTC.

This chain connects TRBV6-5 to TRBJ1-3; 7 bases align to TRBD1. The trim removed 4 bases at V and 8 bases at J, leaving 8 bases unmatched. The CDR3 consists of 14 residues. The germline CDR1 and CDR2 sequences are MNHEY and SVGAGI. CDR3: CASSLGAGGYTIYF. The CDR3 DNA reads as TGTGCCAGCAGTTTGGGGGCAGGGGGATACACCATATATTTT.

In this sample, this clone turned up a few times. The CDR3 DNA reads as TGTGCCAGTAGTCTTCCGAACACTGAAGCTTTCTTT. Protein sequence: CASSLPNTEAFF. V and J are TRBV19 and TRBJ1-1; D remains unclear. Germline lookup yields CDR1 LNHDA and CDR2 SQIVND (reference sequence). CDR3 size: 12 residues. Trimming left V 5 bases short and J 1 base short, with 5 bases between.

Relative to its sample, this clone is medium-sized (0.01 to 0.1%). The CDR3 coding sequence is TGTGCCAGCAGCTCCGAGACTAGCGTGGTTGAGCAGTTCTTC. Its protein product is CASSSETSVVEQFF. V usage is TRBV7-2 and J usage is TRBJ2-1; 8 positions agree with TRBD2. Germline CDR1 SGHTA, CDR2 FQGNSA. V lost 4 bases and J lost 9; bases outside the gene matches: 8. There are 14 residues in the CDR3.

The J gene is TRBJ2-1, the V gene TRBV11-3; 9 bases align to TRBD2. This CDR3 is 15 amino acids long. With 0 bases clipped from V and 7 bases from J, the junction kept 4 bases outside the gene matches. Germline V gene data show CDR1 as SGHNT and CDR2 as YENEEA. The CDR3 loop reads CASSLEREGRNEQFF. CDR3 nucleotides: TGTGCCAGCAGCTTAGAGCGGGAGGGACGTAATGAGCAGTTCTTC.